The rows below give T cell receptor beta chains drawn from one sample of a study of blood T cell repertoires in COVID-19. The protocol was immunoSEQ multiplex PCR, while the TCRdb copy is restricted to in-frame clones and leaves out a portion. The data contain some 190,000 clones, roughly 80% of them singletons. Sequencing used PBMCs or T cells enriched from blood (not recorded which). The receptors were sampled from a man between 60 and 75 years old who had been exposed to COVID-19. Each CDR3 is given with its conserved first and last residue. The order of the fields is clone size, D gene, J gene, V gene, CDR3 DNA, CDR3 protein. The D gene is left open where the match is weak. Size values are once, few and many counts, or a class for expanded clones, and some rows have none.

>few|.|TRBJ1-3|TRBV11-3
TGTGCCAGCAGCTTTGACAGGCTAGGCTCTGGAAACACCATATATTTT
CASSFDRLGSGNTIYF
>.|.|TRBJ1-4|TRBV11-1
TGTGCCAGCAGCCACGTCGGGACTGGCGAAAAACTGTTTTTT
CASSHVGTGEKLFF
>.|.|TRBJ1-3|TRBV6-1
TGTGCCAGCAGTACAGGGAGGGCATACACCATATATTTT
CASSTGRAYTIYF
>.|.|TRBJ2-1|TRBV5-1
TGCGCCAGCAGCCCACTTAGCGGGACAGGGCGCGAGACCAATGAGCAGTTCTTC
CASSPLSGTGRETNEQFF
>.|.|TRBJ2-1|TRBV11-2
TGTGCCAGCAGCCCCGCGGTTGGGGGCAAGTTCTTC
CASSPAVGGKFF
>.|TRBD1|TRBJ2-5|TRBV19
TGTGCCAGTAGTTTCGGACAGGGGCAGTACTTC
CASSFGQGQYF
>.|.|TRBJ2-7|TRBV19
TGTGCCAGTAGTATAAAAGCCTACCCCTACGAGCAGTACTTC
CASSIKAYPYEQYF
>.|.|TRBJ1-2|TRBV6-4
TGTGCCAGCAGTGCCCCCGGGGGCTATGGCTACACCTTC
CASSAPGGYGYTF
>.|.|TRBJ2-3|TRBV15
TGTGCCACCAGCAGCGTGACAGCTCCTAGCACAGATACGCAGTATTTT
CATSSVTAPSTDTQYF
>.|TRBD1|TRBJ2-7|TRBV23-1
TGCGCCAGCAGTCAATCGAAACGGGGGACAGGGGGCCATGAGCAGTACTTC
CASSQSKRGTGGHEQYF
>.|TRBD1|TRBJ2-7|TRBV5-8
TGTGCCAGCAGCTCCCCAGACAGGGGAAGGGCCTACGAGCAGTACTTC
CASSSPDRGRAYEQYF
>.|TRBD2|TRBJ2-7|TRBV5-1
TGCGCCAGCAGCCCTATAAGGACTAGCGGGACCTACGAGCAGTACTTC
CASSPIRTSGTYEQYF